This TCR beta chain was identified during a study of radiotherapy plus CTLA-4 blockade in lung cancer. Clones were sequenced by immunoSEQ multiplex PCR, and TCRdb holds only the in-frame ones, with some missing. The sample has approximately 98,000 clones; around 86% are singletons. With 7 bases removed from V and 2 bases from J, the gap between germline ends came to 11 bases. Germline loops: CDR1 GTSNPN, CDR2 SVGIG (reference sequence). The CDR3 runs to 13 residues. The V call is TRBV30, the J call TRBJ1-4, with D uncertain. This TCR was recovered from a human donor with non-small cell lung cancer who had a partial response to radiotherapy plus ipilimumab. The source material was peripheral blood, sampled from a patient treated with radiotherapy plus ipilimumab. The CDR3 sequence: CASRRGTNEKLFF. The CDR3 DNA follows: TGTGCCTCCCGAAGAGGGACTAATGAAAAACTGTTTTTT.